This paragraph covers one T cell receptor beta chain sequence. Its antigen is not identified. This entry comes from a study of cytomegalovirus exposure and HLA in healthy donors. Study details: Earlier work reported approximately 110 million unique TCR beta sequences from approximately 180 million T cells.

In the PCR, 60 Vbeta and 13 Jbeta primers were used. The table came from immunoSEQ multiplex PCR; TCRdb's copy has only in-frame clones and leaves some out. Of 100,000 or so clones listed, roughly 70% are singletons. The CDR3 runs to 16 residues. Losses at the gene ends were 4 bases for V and 7 bases for J; bases not matched to a gene: 7. CDR1 SGDLS and CDR2 YYNGEE come from the germline V gene. Study outcomes and limitations: Later analysis demonstrated an association between a missense DCLRE1C variant and TCR beta V- and J-gene trimming. In an earlier analysis, most TCR beta V segments were productive about 87% or about 30% of the time. Most CMV-associated TCR beta chains appeared HLA-restricted in a later analysis.

The rearrangement uses TRBV9 and TRBJ2-2; 13 bases agree with TRBD2. This clonotype was sampled from a man aged 45-65 years in good health and CMV-seronegative. The sequenced material came from PBMCs. CDR3 sequence: CASSPGTSGVHGELFF. In nucleotides, the CDR3 is TGTGCCAGCAGCCCGGGGACTAGCGGGGTTCACGGGGAGCTGTTTTTT.